The rows below give T cell receptor beta chains drawn from one sample of a study of cytomegalovirus exposure and HLA in healthy donors. Sequencing used immunoSEQ multiplex PCR; TCRdb keeps in-frame clones, though not all of them. Here the sample spans roughly 270,000 clones, over 75% being singletons. Sequenced material: PBMCs. These TCRs come from a woman aged 18 to 35 in good health and CMV-seronegative. The CDR3 runs from the conserved cysteine through the conserved F or W. D genes are given only for firm matches.

>.|14|TRBV5-1|TRBJ2-7
CASRPEALFPEQYF
>.|11|TRBV10-1|TRBJ2-7
CASSDRDEQYF
>TRBD1|12|TRBV28|TRBJ1-2
CASSGTGERYTF
>.|14|TRBV6-6|TRBJ2-1
CASGRDTPLDEQFF
>.|13|TRBV7-2|.
CASSLGWGAELFF
>TRBD1|16|TRBV15|TRBJ2-1
CATSATKRDSQNEQFF
>TRBD2|13|TRBV10-1|TRBJ2-3
CARTSGKTDTQYF
>TRBD2|16|TRBV7-6|TRBJ2-3
CASSLGASGSTDTQYF
>TRBD2|13|TRBV30|TRBJ2-5
CAWGGLVGETQYF
>TRBD2|15|TRBV19|TRBJ2-1
CASSPGTSGYNEQFF
>TRBD1|14|TRBV27|TRBJ2-1
CASSKGQGFHEQFF
>TRBD1|12|TRBV29-1|TRBJ1-1
CSVGPTGGEAFF
>TRBD2|16|TRBV4-3|TRBJ2-5
CASSQGRGGHGETQYF
>.|14|TRBV9|TRBJ1-6
CASSVGQTNSPLHF
>.|15|TRBV6-5|TRBJ2-4
CASSYLSGGGNIQYF
>.|15|TRBV7-6|TRBJ2-3
CASSSVGTSTDTQYF
>TRBD2|18|TRBV7-9|TRBJ2-1
CASSVLSSSGSSYNEQFF
>.|19|TRBV7-7|TRBJ1-5
CASSERRWGWLGGDQPQHF
>.|16|TRBV6-5|TRBJ1-1
CASSYSQGAGRTEAFF
>TRBD1|16|TRBV5-1|TRBJ2-1
CASSSGPQGTGNEQFF
>.|15|TRBV10-3|TRBJ1-2
CAISESSGPTGGYTF
>TRBD1|14|TRBV28|TRBJ2-2
CASSGGQESGELFF
>TRBD2|16|TRBV11-1|TRBJ2-1
CASSLVLAGGGNEQFF
>TRBD1|16|TRBV14|TRBJ1-1
CASSPYRGPDLTEAFF
>TRBD1|16|TRBV10-3|TRBJ1-1
CAIREPGTGSYTEAFF
>TRBD2|19|TRBV7-9|TRBJ2-7
CASSDISGLAGEFSYEQYF
>TRBD1|14|TRBV28|TRBJ2-7
CASRIRDSLYEQYF
>TRBD2|15|TRBV5-1|TRBJ2-5
CASSLDSGTQETQYF
>.|13|TRBV5-6|TRBJ2-3
CASSLTTSTTQYF
>TRBD1|17|TRBV12-5|TRBJ2-2
CASGTPERDSHPGELFF
>TRBD2|14|TRBV9|TRBJ2-2
CASSASGSRGELFF
>TRBD2|16|TRBV5-4|TRBJ2-2
CASSLAGTSNTGELFF
>TRBD2|17|TRBV19|TRBJ2-7
CASSISLAETSSYEQYF
>.|11|TRBV6-5|TRBJ2-5
CASTYTGTQYF
>.|12|TRBV30|TRBJ2-2
CAWTAGAGELFF
>.|14|TRBV9|TRBJ2-3
CASSVVAEQLTQYF
>TRBD1|13|TRBV5-6|TRBJ1-4
CASKTGSDEKLFF
>.|15|TRBV4-1|TRBJ1-4
CASSQPRERNEKLFF
>.|17|TRBV27|TRBJ2-2
CASSLNRLPGNTGELFF
>.|16|TRBV28|TRBJ2-5
CASSFQIRELKETQYF
>TRBD1|14|TRBV4-1|TRBJ1-1
CASSQGQGDTEAFF
>.|16|TRBV2|TRBJ1-2
CASSEWGATYNYGYTF
>.|14|TRBV19|TRBJ2-7
CASSIREASYEQYF
>.|13|TRBV5-4|TRBJ2-7
CASSWTQGYEQYF
>TRBD1|13|TRBV5-1|TRBJ2-7
CASSLPGGDEQYF
>TRBD2|16|TRBV19|TRBJ2-2
CASRWGLAGPTGELFF
>TRBD1|18|TRBV4-2|TRBJ1-3
CASSQEGLGQGGGNTIYF
>TRBD1|14|TRBV7-9|TRBJ1-4
CASSSDRGNEKLFF
>TRBD2|14|TRBV5-1|TRBJ2-7
CASNLAGGSYEQYF
>TRBD1|12|TRBV13|TRBJ1-2
CASSSTGAGYTF